This T cell receptor beta chain was found in a study of shared clonotypes between healthy human individuals. The CDR3 length is 15 residues. The J segment lost 7 bases and the V segment lost 3 bases, leaving 3 bases of the junction unmatched. Germline V gives CDR1 SEHNR, CDR2 FQNEAQ (reference sequence). For every subset, genomic DNA was evenly distributed across several immunoSEQ plates. Sequencing used immunoSEQ multiplex PCR; TCRdb keeps in-frame clones, though not all of them. The table lists 2.5 million or so clones, about 92% of them singletons. This clone was picked up one time. This TCR derives from a man younger than 30 in good health. Sequencing was carried out using naive CD4+ T cells sorted from blood. Documented subset: CD45RA+ positively selected. This chain joins TRBV7-9 and TRBJ2-1; 13 nucleotides align to TRBD2. In nucleotides, the CDR3 is TGTGCCAGCAGCTTCGGGACTAGCGGGGTTAATGAGCAGTTCTTC. Translation: CASSFGTSGVNEQFF.